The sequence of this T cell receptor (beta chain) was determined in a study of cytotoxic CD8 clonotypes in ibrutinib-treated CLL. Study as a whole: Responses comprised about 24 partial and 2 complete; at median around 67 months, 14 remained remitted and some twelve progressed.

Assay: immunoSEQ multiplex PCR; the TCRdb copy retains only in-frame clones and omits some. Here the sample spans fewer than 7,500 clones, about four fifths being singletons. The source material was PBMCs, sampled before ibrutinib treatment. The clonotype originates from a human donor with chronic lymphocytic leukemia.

The CDR3 DNA reads as TGCGCCAGCAGCCAAGGACAGGGAGGCACCTACGAGCAGTACTTC. Encoded protein: CASSQGQGGTYEQYF. The chain couples TRBV4-1 to TRBJ2-7; D might be TRBD1 (7 bases). The CDR3 contains 15 residues. Germline values: CDR1 MGHRA, CDR2 YSYEKL. Between the trimmed V and J ends, which lost 1 base and 2 bases, there was a span of 12 bases.